The rows below give T cell receptor beta chains drawn from one sample of a study of OX40 agonist ivuxolimab in advanced cancers. Profiled with immunoSEQ multiplex PCR; TCRdb holds only in-frame clones, not every one. The repertoire holds around 22,000 clones, with less than 90% as singletons. The material sequenced was CD4+ or CD8+ T cells sorted from blood, taken in a trial of the OX40 agonist ivuxolimab. Source of these receptors: an adult with an advanced solid tumor such as melanoma, head and neck, liver or kidney cancer. The CDR3 runs from the conserved cysteine through the conserved F or W.

v_call cdr3_aa
TRBV28 CASSRNRDYNEQFF
TRBV29-1 CSVVQGTGGHGYTF
TRBV13 CASSLVGGALSGANVLTF
TRBV13 CASSLPSSGNTIYF
TRBV27 CASSSRLAGEIGQYF
TRBV7-9 CASSLGFRISGNTIYF
TRBV19 CASSIGGEVTEAFF
TRBV27 CATSRTVYNEQFF
TRBV29-1 CSVPSGRADEQFF
TRBV9 CASNWGNTGELFF
TRBV4-1 CASSQVGQGIRYF
TRBV4-1 CASSQDWTTTYELQYF
TRBV25-1 CASGTTGGTEAFF